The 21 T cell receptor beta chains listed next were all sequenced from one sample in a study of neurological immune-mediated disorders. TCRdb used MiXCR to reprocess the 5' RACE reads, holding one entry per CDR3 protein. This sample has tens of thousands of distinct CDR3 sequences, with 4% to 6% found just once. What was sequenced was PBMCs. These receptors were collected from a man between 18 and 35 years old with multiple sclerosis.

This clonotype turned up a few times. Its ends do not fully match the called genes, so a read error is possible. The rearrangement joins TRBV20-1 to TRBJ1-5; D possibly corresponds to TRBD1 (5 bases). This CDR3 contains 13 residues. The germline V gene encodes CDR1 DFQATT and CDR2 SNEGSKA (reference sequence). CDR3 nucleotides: TGCAGTGCCCCCCCTCCAGGGAATCAGCCCCAGAATTTT. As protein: CSAPPPGNQPQNF.

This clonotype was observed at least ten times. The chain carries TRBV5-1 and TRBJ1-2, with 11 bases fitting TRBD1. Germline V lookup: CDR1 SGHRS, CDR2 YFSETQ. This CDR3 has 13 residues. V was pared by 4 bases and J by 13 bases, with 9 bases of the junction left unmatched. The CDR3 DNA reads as TGCGCCAGCAGCCTGGGACAGGGGGACCTGAGCACCTTC. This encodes CASSLGQGDLSTF.

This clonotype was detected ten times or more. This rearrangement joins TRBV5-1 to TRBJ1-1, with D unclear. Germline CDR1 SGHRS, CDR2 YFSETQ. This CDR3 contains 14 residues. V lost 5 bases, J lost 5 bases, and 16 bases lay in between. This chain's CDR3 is CASSTKGQNTEAFF. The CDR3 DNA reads TGCGCCAGCAGTACCAAGGGCCAGAATACTGAAGCTTTCTTT.

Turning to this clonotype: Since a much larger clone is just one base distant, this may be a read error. Here the CDR3 reads CVSSLTLNTGELFF. The CDR3 DNA follows: TGTGTCAGCAGTTTAACATTAAACACCGGGGAGCTGTTTTTT. This chain connects TRBV28 to TRBJ2-2; D ambiguous. CDR3 length: 14 amino acids. Germline V gene sequence: CDR1 MDHEN, CDR2 SYDVKM.

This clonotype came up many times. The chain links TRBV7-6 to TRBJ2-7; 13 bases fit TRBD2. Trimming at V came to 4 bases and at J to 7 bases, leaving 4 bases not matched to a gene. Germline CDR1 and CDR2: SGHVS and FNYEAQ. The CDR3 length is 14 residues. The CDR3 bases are TGTGCCAGCAGCTCAGGGACTAGCGGGGCTGAGCAGTACTTC. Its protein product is CASSSGTSGAEQYF.

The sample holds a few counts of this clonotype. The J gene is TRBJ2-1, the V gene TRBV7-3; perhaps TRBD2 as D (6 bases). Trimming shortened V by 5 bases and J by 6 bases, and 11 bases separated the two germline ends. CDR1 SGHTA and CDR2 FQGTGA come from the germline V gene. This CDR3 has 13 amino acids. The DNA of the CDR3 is TGTGCCAGCAGCCATGGGACTTCCAATGAGCAGTTCTTC. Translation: CASSHGTSNEQFF.

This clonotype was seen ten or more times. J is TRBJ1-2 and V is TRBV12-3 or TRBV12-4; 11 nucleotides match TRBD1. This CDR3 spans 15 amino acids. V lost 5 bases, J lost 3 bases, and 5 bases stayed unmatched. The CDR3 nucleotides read TGTGCCAGCAGTGCCTGGGACAGGGGGGACTATGGCTACACCTTC. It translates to CASSAWDRGDYGYTF.

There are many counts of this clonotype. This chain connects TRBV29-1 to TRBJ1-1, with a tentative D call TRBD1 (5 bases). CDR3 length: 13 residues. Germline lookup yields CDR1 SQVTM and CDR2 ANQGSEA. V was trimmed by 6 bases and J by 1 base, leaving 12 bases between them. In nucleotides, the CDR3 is TGCAGCGTAGCCAGGCAGGGGAACACTGAAGCTTTCTTT. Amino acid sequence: CSVARQGNTEAFF.

The chain's CDR3 is CASSVEQVAREQYF. CDR3 DNA: TGTGCCAGCAGCGTAGAACAGGTCGCTCGGGAGCAGTACTTC. V gene TRBV9 combines with J gene TRBJ2-7; D perhaps matches TRBD1 (5 bases). There are 14 residues in the CDR3. With 0 bases removed from V and 7 bases from J, the gap between germline ends came to 14 bases. Germline V lookup: CDR1 SGDLS, CDR2 YYNGEE.

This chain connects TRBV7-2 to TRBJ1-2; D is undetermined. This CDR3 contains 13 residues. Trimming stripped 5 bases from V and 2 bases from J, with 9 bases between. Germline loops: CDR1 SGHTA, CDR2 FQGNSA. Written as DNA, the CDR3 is TGTGCCAGCAGCCCCGAAAGGAACTATGGCTACACCTTC. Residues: CASSPERNYGYTF. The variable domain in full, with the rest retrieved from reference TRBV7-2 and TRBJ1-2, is GAGVSQSPSNKVTEKGKDVELRCDPISGHTALYWYRQSLGQGLEFLIYFQGNSAPDKSGLPSDRFSAERTGGSVSTLTIQRTQQEDSAVYLCASSPERNYGYTFGSGTRLTVV.

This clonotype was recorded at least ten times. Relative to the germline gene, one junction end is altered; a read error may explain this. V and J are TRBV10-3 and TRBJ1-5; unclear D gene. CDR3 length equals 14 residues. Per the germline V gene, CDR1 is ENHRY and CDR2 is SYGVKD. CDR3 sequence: CAISGQASNQPQNF. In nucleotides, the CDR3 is TGTGCCATCAGTGGGCAAGCCAGCAATCAGCCCCAGAATTTT.

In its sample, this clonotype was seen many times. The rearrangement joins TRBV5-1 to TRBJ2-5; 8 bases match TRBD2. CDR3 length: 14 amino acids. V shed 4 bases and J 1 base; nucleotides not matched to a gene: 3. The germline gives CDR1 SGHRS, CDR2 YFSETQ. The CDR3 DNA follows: TGCGCCAGCAGCCTTACTAGCGGCCAAGAGACCCAGTACTTC. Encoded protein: CASSLTSGQETQYF.

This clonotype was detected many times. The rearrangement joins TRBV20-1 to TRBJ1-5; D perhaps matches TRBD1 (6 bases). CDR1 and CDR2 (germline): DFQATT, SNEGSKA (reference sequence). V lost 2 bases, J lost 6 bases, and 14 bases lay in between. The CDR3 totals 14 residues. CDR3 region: CSARMAGEGQPQHF. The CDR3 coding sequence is TGCAGTGCTAGAATGGCAGGGGAAGGTCAGCCCCAGCATTTT.

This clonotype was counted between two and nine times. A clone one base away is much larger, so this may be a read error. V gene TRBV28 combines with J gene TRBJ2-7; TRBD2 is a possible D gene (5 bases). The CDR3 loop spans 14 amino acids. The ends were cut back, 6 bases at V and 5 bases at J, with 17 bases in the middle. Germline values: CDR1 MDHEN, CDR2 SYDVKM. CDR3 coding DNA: TGTGCCAGCAGGACCCCGGGAAAGGGCCACGAGCAGTACTTC. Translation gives CASRTPGKGHEQYF.

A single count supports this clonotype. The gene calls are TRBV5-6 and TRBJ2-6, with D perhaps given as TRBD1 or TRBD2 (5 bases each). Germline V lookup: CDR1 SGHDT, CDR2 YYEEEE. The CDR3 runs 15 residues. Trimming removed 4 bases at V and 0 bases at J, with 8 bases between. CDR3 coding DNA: TGTGCCAGCAGCCCGGGGCACTCTGGGGCCAACGTCCTGACTTTC. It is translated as CASSPGHSGANVLTF.

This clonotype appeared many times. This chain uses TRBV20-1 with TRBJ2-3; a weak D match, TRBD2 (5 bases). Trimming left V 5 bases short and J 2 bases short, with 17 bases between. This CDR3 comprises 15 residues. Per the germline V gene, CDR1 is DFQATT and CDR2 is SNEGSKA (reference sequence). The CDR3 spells CSAPSRPGNTDTQYF. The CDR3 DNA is TGCAGTGCTCCTAGCCGGCCTGGCAACACAGATACGCAGTATTTT.

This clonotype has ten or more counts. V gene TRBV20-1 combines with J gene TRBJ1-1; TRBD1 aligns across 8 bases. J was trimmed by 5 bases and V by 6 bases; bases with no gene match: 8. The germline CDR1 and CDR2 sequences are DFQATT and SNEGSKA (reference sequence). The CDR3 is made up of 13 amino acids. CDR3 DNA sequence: TGCAGTGCGCCTACAGGGGGTCGGACTGAAGCTTTCTTT. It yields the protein CSAPTGGRTEAFF.

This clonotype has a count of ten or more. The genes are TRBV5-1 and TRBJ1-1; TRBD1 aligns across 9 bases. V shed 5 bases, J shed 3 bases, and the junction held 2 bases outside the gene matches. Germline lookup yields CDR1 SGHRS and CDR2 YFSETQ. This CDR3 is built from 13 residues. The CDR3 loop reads CASRRTGDTEAFF. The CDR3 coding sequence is TGCGCCAGCAGACGGACAGGGGACACTGAAGCTTTCTTT.

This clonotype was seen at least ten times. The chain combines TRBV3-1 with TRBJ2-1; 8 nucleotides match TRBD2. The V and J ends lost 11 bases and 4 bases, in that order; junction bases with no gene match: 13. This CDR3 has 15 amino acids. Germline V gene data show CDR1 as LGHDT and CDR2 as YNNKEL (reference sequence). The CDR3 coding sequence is TGTGCCTCCTCCATCGGGGGGGGCCTTTACAATGAGCAGTTCTTC. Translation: CASSIGGGLYNEQFF.

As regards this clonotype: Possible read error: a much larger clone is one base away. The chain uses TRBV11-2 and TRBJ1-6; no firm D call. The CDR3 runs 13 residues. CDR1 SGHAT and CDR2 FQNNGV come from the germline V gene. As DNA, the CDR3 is TGTGCCAGCAGCTCTGGATGGGCCTTACCCCTCAACTTT. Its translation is CASSSGWALPLNF.

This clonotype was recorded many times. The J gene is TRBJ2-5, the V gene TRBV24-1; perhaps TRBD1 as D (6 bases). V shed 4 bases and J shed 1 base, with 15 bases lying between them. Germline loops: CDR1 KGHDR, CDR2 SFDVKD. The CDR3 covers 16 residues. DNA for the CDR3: TGTGCCACCAGTGACGTAACGAGGGGGACCCAAGAGACCCAGTACTTC. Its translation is CATSDVTRGTQETQYF.